The subject of this entry is one TCR beta chain. The method was immunoSEQ multiplex PCR; TCRdb's version includes in-frame clones alone and lacks a portion of them. The sample consists of around 300,000 clones, 90% of them appearing once. Trimming cost V 2 bases and J 1 base, with 11 bases left between them. CDR3 length equals 14 residues. Germline lookup yields CDR1 GTSNPN and CDR2 SVGIG (reference sequence). The sample originates from a study of blood T cell repertoires in COVID-19. Source material: peripheral blood. This clonotype originated in a woman in her thirties or forties with COVID-19, enrolled during active disease. The V call is TRBV30, the J call TRBJ1-1; no definite D call. The CDR3 nucleotides read TGTGCCTGGAGTAAGAGTCTAGGGAACACTGAAGCTTTCTTT. As protein: CAWSKSLGNTEAFF.